Below, 23 T cell receptor beta chains from the same sample are listed, as sequenced in a study of CD8+ T cells in alopecia areata. The treatment here: oral pan-JAK inhibitor, 5-10 mg twice daily. Extracted from the samples, RNA was reverse transcribed into cDNA to serve as the sequencing template. Here immunoSEQ multiplex PCR was the method, and the copy in TCRdb shows in-frame clones only, minus some. The sample has 200,000 or so clones, nearly 60% seen once. Specimen: CD4+ T cells sorted from blood, collected at week 24, from a patient treated with tofacitinib. The receptors shown here come from a human donor with alopecia areata.

This rearrangement joins TRBV4-1 to TRBJ1-2; maybe TRBD1 (6 bases). CDR1 and CDR2 (germline): MGHRA, YSYEKL. V was clipped by 1 base and J by 2 bases, with 8 bases between them. The CDR3 covers 14 residues. CDR3 residues: CASSQGQDNYGYTF. DNA of the CDR3: TGCGCCAGCAGCCAAGGACAGGACAACTATGGCTACACCTTC.

The J gene is TRBJ2-1, the V gene TRBV9; D might be TRBD2 (7 bases). From germline, CDR1 is SGDLS and CDR2 YYNGEE. This CDR3 region has 16 residues. V was pared by 0 bases and J by 2 bases, with 12 bases between. CDR3 DNA sequence: TGTGCCAGCAGCGTAGGTCCCGGGGGGCCCTACAATGAGCAGTTCTTC. This translates into CASSVGPGGPYNEQFF.

The chain is built from TRBV5-6 and TRBJ1-2, with 12 bases aligning to TRBD1. CDR3 length: 14 residues. Germline loops: CDR1 SGHDT, CDR2 YYEEEE. With V trimmed by 4 bases and J by 6 bases, 4 bases remained unmatched. The CDR3 DNA reads as TGTGCCAGCAGCGGGACAGGGGGCCGTGATGGCTACACCTTC. This gives the protein CASSGTGGRDGYTF.

The chain has TRBV7-2 and TRBJ2-6; D possibly matches TRBD1 or TRBD2 (6 bases each). This CDR3 region has 17 residues. V was trimmed by 4 bases and J by 3 bases, leaving 16 bases between them. Germline-derived CDR1 and CDR2 are SGHTA and FQGNSA. CDR3 coding DNA: TGTGCCAGCAGCTCCCATCACGGGGGCAATGGGGCCAACGTCCTGACTTTC. The encoded protein is CASSSHHGGNGANVLTF.

This chain connects TRBV14 to TRBJ1-6; D is undetermined. CDR1 SGHDN and CDR2 FVKESK come from the germline V gene. V gave up 6 bases and J gave up 5 bases, with 14 bases separating them. The length of the CDR3 is 15 residues. The CDR3 region is CASRAIVHDNSPLHF. For the CDR3, the DNA is TGTGCCAGCAGGGCTATTGTGCACGATAATTCACCCCTCCACTTT. Full variable domain (rest looked up from reference TRBV14 and TRBJ1-6): EAGVTQFPSHSVIEKGQTVTLRCDPISGHDNLYWYRRVMGKEIKFLLHFVKESKQDESGMPNNRFLAERTGGTYSTLKVQPAELEDSGVYFCASRAIVHDNSPLHFGNGTRLTVT.

The gene calls are TRBV19 and TRBJ2-1; either TRBD1 or TRBD2 may supply D (5 bases each). Germline lookup yields CDR1 LNHDA and CDR2 SQIVND (reference sequence). Trimming shortened V by 4 bases and J by 5 bases, and 12 bases separated the two germline ends. This CDR3 comprises 14 residues. The CDR3 here is CASSRGARNNEQFF. Here the CDR3 DNA reads TGTGCCAGTAGTAGAGGGGCGCGGAACAATGAGCAGTTCTTC.

This clone has only a few counts. This chain links TRBV7-3 with TRBJ1-1; perhaps TRBD1 as D (5 bases). The CDR3 has 20 residues. V shed 3 bases and J shed 4 bases, with 30 bases lying between them. In germline, CDR1 is SGHTA, CDR2 FQGTGA. CDR3 in DNA: TGTGCCAGCAGCTTGCGAATGGACAAACCTCCTTTTGAACTGGGCACTGAAGCTTTCTTT. This codes for CASSLRMDKPPFELGTEAFF.

The V call is TRBV5-1, the J call TRBJ2-2; no clear D. The CDR3 has 13 residues. V was cut by 2 bases and J by 9 bases, with 11 bases left in between. Per the germline V gene, CDR1 is SGHRS and CDR2 is YFSETQ. This CDR3 is CASSLNTGWELFF. CDR3 sequence (DNA): TGCGCCAGCAGCTTAAACACCGGGTGGGAGCTGTTTTTT.

The rearrangement joins TRBV20-1 to TRBJ1-5; maybe TRBD1 (6 bases). Germline-derived CDR1 and CDR2 are DFQATT and SNEGSKA (reference sequence). The CDR3 length is 11 residues. V lost 6 bases and J 12 bases, leaving 15 bases between the germline ends. Here the CDR3 reads CSAPQGQIQHF. CDR3 DNA: TGCAGTGCACCCCAGGGGCAGATCCAGCATTTT.

The V call is TRBV19, the J call TRBJ2-7; 7 bases fit TRBD1. Germline CDR1 LNHDA, CDR2 SQIVND (reference sequence). Trimming cost V 8 bases and J 6 bases; bases outside gene matches: 7. This CDR3 comprises 12 residues. CDR3 region: CASSDRDGEQYF. The CDR3 nucleotides read TGTGCCAGTTCCGACAGGGACGGCGAGCAGTACTTC.

The V and J genes are TRBV7-9 and TRBJ1-4; D not resolved. Germline CDR1 SEHNR, CDR2 FQNEAQ (reference sequence). The CDR3 is made up of 14 amino acids. V was trimmed by 8 bases and J by 0 bases, leaving 10 bases between them. The CDR3 sequence: CASGGMATNEKLFF. As DNA, the CDR3 is TGTGCCAGCGGTGGAATGGCAACTAATGAAAAACTGTTTTTT.

This clone was recorded a few times. The chain links TRBV5-5 to TRBJ1-1; 7 bases map to TRBD1. Trimming at V came to 5 bases and at J to 8 bases, leaving 9 bases not matched to a gene. Per germline, CDR1 SGHKS and CDR2 YYEKEE (reference sequence). The CDR3 totals 13 residues. The CDR3 DNA sequence: TGTGCCAGCAGACGGACACCGGGACAGGAAGCTTTCTTT. This encodes CASRRTPGQEAFF.

This sequence joins TRBV2 and TRBJ2-2; D not resolved. Trimming removed 7 bases from V and 5 bases from J, with 20 bases in between. The CDR3 has 16 amino acids. Germline CDR1 is SNHLY and CDR2 is FYNNEI. CDR3 sequence (DNA): TGTGCCAGCATCCCAATGGGATCGTCCCGGACCGGGGAGCTGTTTTTT. As protein: CASIPMGSSRTGELFF.

As for this clone: Other DNA sequences from this sample encode an identical CDR3 as well. J is TRBJ2-7 and V is TRBV5-1, with 10 bases matching TRBD1. Trimming cost V 4 bases and J 2 bases; bases outside gene matches: 3. The CDR3 covers 14 residues. CDR1 and CDR2 from the germline V gene are SGHRS and YFSETQ. The CDR3 DNA follows: TGCGCCAGCAGCCCCGGGACAGGGGCCTACGAGCAGTACTTC. As protein: CASSPGTGAYEQYF.

This chain uses TRBV27 with TRBJ2-7, with D possibly TRBD2 on 6 matching bases. The CDR3 sequence is 17 residues long. Per germline, CDR1 MNHEY and CDR2 SMNVEV (reference sequence). V gave up 2 bases and J gave up 4 bases, with 21 bases separating them. The DNA of the CDR3 is TGTGCCAGCAGTTTAAGGGTAGGGGACTCTTTTGGATACGAGCAGTACTTC. It codes for CASSLRVGDSFGYEQYF.

CDR3 sequence reads: CASSEGNQPQHF. Here the CDR3 DNA reads TGTGCCAGCAGTGAAGGGAACCAGCCCCAGCATTTT. The chain couples TRBV25-1 to TRBJ1-5, with D hard to call. CDR1 MGHDK and CDR2 SYGVNS come from the germline V gene. V was shortened by 2 bases and J by 7 bases, with 6 bases between the two germline ends. The CDR3 contains 12 residues.

V gene TRBV18 combines with J gene TRBJ1-1, with D possibly matching TRBD1 (5 bases). Germline V lookup: CDR1 KGHSH, CDR2 LQKENI. The CDR3 runs to 15 residues. V was shortened by 1 base and J by 1 base, with 10 bases between the two germline ends. As DNA, the CDR3 is TGTGCCAGCTCACCACAGCCCAGGGAGAACACTGAAGCTTTCTTT. Residues: CASSPQPRENTEAFF.

In nucleotides, the CDR3 is TGTGCCAGCAGTTTCGGGGGGGCGCTGGGTGAAGCTTTCTTT. Translating gives CASSFGGALGEAFF. The genes are TRBV27 and TRBJ1-1, with TRBD1 as a possible D gene (6 bases). The germline V gene encodes CDR1 MNHEY and CDR2 SMNVEV (reference sequence). V gave up 3 bases and J gave up 7 bases, with 15 bases separating them. This CDR3 comprises 14 residues.

This chain connects TRBV7-9 to TRBJ1-2; a weak D match, TRBD1 (5 bases). Germline values: CDR1 SEHNR, CDR2 FQNEAQ (reference sequence). V lost 5 bases to trimming and J lost 1 base, with 8 bases between them. The CDR3 contains 13 residues. CDR3 sequence: CASSADSNYGYTF. The CDR3, as DNA: TGTGCCAGCAGCGCCGACAGTAACTATGGCTACACCTTC.

This clone was seen only once. This chain connects TRBV4-1 to TRBJ2-7; no definite D call. The germline V gene encodes CDR1 MGHRA and CDR2 YSYEKL. V lost 0 bases and J lost 13, with 16 bases in between. CDR3 length equals 13 residues. The CDR3 here is CASSQDRNSMSYF. The CDR3 DNA follows: TGCGCCAGCAGCCAAGATCGTAACAGTATGTCTTACTTC.

This chain connects TRBV4-3 to TRBJ2-5, with D unclear. The CDR3 is 13 amino acids. The germline gives CDR1 LGHNA, CDR2 YSLEER. V was trimmed by 4 bases and J by 5 bases, leaving 11 bases between them. The CDR3 nucleotides read TGCGCCAGCAGCCCCGCCAGGTGGGAGACCCAGTACTTC. It is translated as CASSPARWETQYF.

The V gene is TRBV29-1, the J gene TRBJ2-5; D gene ambiguous. The ends were cut back, 1 base at V and 3 bases at J, with 6 bases in the middle. The CDR3 runs 12 residues. Germline CDR1 is SQVTM and CDR2 is ANQGSEA. As DNA, the CDR3 is TGCAGCGTTGAAGCTACAGAAGAGACCCAGTACTTC. This sequence encodes CSVEATEETQYF.

The chain combines TRBV29-1 with TRBJ2-3; 9 positions match TRBD1. From germline, CDR1 is SQVTM and CDR2 ANQGSEA. The junction had 12 bases not matched to a gene; V was cut back by 6 bases and J by 5 bases. The CDR3 runs to 15 residues. CDR3 loop: CSVHGTGSRVDTQYF. CDR3 sequence (DNA): TGCAGCGTGCATGGGACAGGGTCACGAGTAGATACGCAGTATTTT.